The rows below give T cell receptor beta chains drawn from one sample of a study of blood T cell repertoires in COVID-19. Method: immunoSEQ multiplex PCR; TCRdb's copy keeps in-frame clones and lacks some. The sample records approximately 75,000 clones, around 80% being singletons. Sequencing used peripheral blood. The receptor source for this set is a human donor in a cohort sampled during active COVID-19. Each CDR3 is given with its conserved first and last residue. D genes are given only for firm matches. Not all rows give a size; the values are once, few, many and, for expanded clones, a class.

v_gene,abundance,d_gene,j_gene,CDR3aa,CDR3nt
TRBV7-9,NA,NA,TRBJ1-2,CASAGTPNYGYTF,TGTGCCAGCGCCGGGACACCAAACTATGGCTACACCTTC
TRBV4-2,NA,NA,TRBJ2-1,CASSQAGSYNEQFF,TGTGCCAGCAGCCAAGCGGGGTCCTACAATGAGCAGTTCTTC
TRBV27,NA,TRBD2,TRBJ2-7,CASSLGGGSGYEQYF,TGTGCCAGCAGTTTAGGGGGGGGATCGGGCTACGAGCAGTACTTC
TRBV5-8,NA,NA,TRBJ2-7,CASSLGLSSYEQYF,TGTGCCAGCAGCTTGGGTTTGAGCTCCTACGAGCAGTACTTC
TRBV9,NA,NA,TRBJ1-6,CASSVLAGLNSPLHF,TGTGCCAGCAGCGTACTCGCCGGACTCAATTCACCCCTCCACTTT
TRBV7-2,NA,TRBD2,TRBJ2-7,CASSNWTSGGFKDYEQYF,TGTGCCAGCAGCAACTGGACTAGCGGGGGGTTTAAAGACTACGAGCAGTACTTC
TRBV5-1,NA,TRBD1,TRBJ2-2,CASSLTGGVSTGELFF,TGCGCCAGCAGCTTAACAGGGGGCGTCTCGACCGGGGAGCTGTTTTTT
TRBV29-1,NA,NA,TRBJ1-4,CSVLTNEKLFF,TGCAGCGTTCTAACTAATGAAAAACTGTTTTTT
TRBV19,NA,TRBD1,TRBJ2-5,CASRDRRETQYF,TGTGCCAGTAGGGACAGGAGAGAGACCCAGTACTTC
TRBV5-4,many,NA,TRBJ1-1,CASSLAGGDEAFF,TGTGCCAGCAGCTTGGCGGGGGGAGATGAAGCTTTCTTT
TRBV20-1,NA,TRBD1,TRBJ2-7,CSASRTGGEQYF,TGCAGTGCTAGTCGGACAGGGGGCGAGCAGTACTTC
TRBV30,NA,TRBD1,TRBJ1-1,CASTGTGGANTEAFF,TGTGCCAGCACCGGGACAGGGGGCGCGAACACTGAAGCTTTCTTT
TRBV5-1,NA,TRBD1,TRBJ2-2,CASSYSGTANTGELFF,TGCGCCAGCAGCTATTCCGGGACAGCGAACACCGGGGAGCTGTTTTTT
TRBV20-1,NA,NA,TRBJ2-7,CSASIAYEQYF,TGCAGTGCCAGTATAGCCTACGAGCAGTACTTC
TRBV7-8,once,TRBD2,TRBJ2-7,CASSLTSGSYEQYF,TGTGCCAGCAGCCTGACTAGCGGGAGCTACGAGCAGTACTTC
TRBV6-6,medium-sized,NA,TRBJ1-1,CASSMGQIGEAFF,TGTGCCAGCAGCATGGGGCAGATCGGAGAAGCTTTCTTT
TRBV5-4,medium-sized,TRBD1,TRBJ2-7,CASSMTGGYEQYF,TGTGCCAGCAGCATGACAGGGGGCTACGAGCAGTACTTC
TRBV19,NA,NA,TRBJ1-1,CASSIKVTIMNTEAFF,TGTGCCAGTAGTATTAAGGTGACAATCATGAACACTGAAGCTTTCTTT
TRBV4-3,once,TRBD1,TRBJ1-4,CASSQSAGGMWEKLFF,TGCGCCAGCAGCCAATCCGCAGGGGGAATGTGGGAAAAACTGTTTTTT
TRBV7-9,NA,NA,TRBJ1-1,CASSLGSGEAFF,TGTGCCAGCAGCTTAGGGTCGGGTGAAGCTTTCTTT
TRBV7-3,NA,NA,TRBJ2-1,CASSLSFRDEQFF,TGTGCCAGCAGCTTAAGTTTTCGGGATGAGCAGTTCTTC
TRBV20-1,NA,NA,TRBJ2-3,CSASGSYTDTQYF,TGCAGTGCTAGTGGTAGTTACACAGATACGCAGTATTTT
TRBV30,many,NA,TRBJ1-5,CAWATRENQPQHF,TGTGCCTGGGCAACGAGGGAAAATCAGCCCCAGCATTTT
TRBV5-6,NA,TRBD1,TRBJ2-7,CASSRDRKYEQYF,TGTGCCAGCAGCCGGGACAGAAAATACGAGCAGTACTTC